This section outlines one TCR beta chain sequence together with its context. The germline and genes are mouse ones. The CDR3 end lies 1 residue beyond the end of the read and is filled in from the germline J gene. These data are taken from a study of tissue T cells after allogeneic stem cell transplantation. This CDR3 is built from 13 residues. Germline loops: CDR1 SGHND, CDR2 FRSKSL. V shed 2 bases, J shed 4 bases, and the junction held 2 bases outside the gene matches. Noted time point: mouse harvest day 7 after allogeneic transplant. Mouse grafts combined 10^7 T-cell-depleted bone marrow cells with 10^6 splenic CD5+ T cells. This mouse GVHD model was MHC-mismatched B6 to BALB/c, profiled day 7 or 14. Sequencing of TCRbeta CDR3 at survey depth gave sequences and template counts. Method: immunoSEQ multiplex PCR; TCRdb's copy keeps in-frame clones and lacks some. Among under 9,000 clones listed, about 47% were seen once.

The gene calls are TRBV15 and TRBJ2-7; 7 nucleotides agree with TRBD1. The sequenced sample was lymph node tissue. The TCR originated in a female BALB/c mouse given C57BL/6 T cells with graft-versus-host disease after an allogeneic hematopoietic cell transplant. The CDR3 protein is CASSLQGVYEQYF. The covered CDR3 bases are TGTGCCAGCAGTTTACAGGGGGTGTATGAACAGTAC. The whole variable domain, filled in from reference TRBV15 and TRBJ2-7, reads DAGVTQTPRHEVAEKGQTIILKCEPVSGHNDLFWYRQTKIQGLELLSYFRSKSLMEDGGAFKDRFKAEMLNSSFSTLKIQPTEPKDSAVYLCASSLQGVYEQYFGPGTRLTVL.